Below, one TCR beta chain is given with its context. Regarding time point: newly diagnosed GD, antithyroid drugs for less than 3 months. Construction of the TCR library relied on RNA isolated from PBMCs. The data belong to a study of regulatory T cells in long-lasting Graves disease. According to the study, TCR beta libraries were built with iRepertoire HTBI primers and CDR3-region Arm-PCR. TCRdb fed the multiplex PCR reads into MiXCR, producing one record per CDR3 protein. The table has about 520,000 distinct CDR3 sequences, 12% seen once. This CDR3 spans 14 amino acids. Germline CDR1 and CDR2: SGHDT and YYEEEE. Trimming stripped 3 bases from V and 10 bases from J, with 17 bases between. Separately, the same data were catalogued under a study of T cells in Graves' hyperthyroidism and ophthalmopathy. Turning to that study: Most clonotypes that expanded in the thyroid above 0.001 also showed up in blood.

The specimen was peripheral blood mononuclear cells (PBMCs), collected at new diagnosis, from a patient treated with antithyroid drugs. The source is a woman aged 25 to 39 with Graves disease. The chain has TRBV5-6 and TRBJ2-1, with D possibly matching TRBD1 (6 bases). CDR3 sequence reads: CASSWQRFGGEQFF. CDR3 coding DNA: TGTGCCAGCAGCTGGCAGAGATTTGGGGGCGAGCAGTTCTTC.